The present entry profiles one TCR beta chain with its context. This entry is derived from a study of beta chain features in type 1 diabetes. The CDR3 sequence is 22 residues long. Per germline, CDR1 LGHNA and CDR2 YNFKEQ. V gave up 0 bases and J gave up 4 bases; unmatched junction bases: 18. Expressed TCRB transcripts were sequenced, since all the RNA that had been isolated was reverse transcribed. Assay used: immunoSEQ multiplex PCR; TCRdb lists only in-frame clones, some missing. The data contain around 200,000 clones, roughly an eighth of them singletons. Material for sequencing was central memory CD4+ T cells from blood. The rearrangement links TRBV4-2 to TRBJ2-2, with TRBD2 matching 12 bases. The receptor's source is a woman between 18 and 30 years old in good health. CDR3 DNA sequence: TGTGCCAGCAGCCAAGATCGGGTCATTGGACTAGCGGGAAGGGTGAGCACCGGGGAGCTGTTTTTT. It encodes CASSQDRVIGLAGRVSTGELFF.